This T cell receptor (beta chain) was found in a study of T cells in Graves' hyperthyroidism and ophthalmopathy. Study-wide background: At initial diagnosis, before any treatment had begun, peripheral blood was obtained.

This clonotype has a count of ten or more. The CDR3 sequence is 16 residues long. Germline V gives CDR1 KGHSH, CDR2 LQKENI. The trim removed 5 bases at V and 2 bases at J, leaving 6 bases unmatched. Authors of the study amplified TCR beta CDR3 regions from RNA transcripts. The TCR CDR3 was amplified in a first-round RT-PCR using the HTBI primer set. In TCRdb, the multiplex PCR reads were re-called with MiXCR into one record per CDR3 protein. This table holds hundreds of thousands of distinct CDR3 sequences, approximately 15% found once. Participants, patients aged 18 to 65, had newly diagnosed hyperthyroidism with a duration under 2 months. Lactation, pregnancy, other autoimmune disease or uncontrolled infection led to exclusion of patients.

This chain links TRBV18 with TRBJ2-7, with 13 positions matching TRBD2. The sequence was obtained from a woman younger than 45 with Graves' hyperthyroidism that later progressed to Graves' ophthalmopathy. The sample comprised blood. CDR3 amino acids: CASSALLAGGTYEQYF. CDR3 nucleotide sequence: TGTGCCAGCTCAGCCCTACTAGCGGGAGGGACCTACGAGCAGTACTTC.